Each of the 26 T cell receptor beta chains below was sequenced from the same sample in a study of cytomegalovirus exposure and HLA in healthy donors. This PCR relied on a set of 60 Vbeta primers and 13 Jbeta primers. Method: immunoSEQ multiplex PCR; TCRdb's copy keeps in-frame clones and lacks some. In the table there are roughly 180,000 clones, approximately 79% of which are singletons. The sequenced sample was PBMCs. These receptors were obtained from a man between 50 and 59 years old in good health and CMV-seropositive.

This chain connects TRBV5-1 to TRBJ2-5, with a weak D call TRBD2 (5 bases). V lost 0 bases to trimming and J lost 5 bases, with 8 bases between them. Germline values: CDR1 SGHRS, CDR2 YFSETQ. The CDR3 is made up of 13 amino acids. CDR3 coding DNA: TGCGCCAGCAGCTTGGGGACTCCCGAGACCCAGTACTTC. Translation gives CASSLGTPETQYF.

CDR3 sequence reads: CASTPVTGFRETQYF. In DNA, the CDR3 is TGTGCCAGCACTCCTGTTACAGGGTTCCGGGAGACCCAGTACTTC. The chain has TRBV28 and TRBJ2-5; possible D gene TRBD1, 6 bases. This CDR3 spans 15 amino acids. The germline CDR1 and CDR2 sequences are MDHEN and SYDVKM. Trimming left V 7 bases short and J 5 bases short, with 20 bases between.

This clone turned up a few times. The CDR3 coding sequence is TGTGCCAGCAGCTCTAGCGGACAGGGAAACACTGAAGCTTTCTTT. Protein product: CASSSSGQGNTEAFF. V usage is TRBV5-4 and J usage is TRBJ1-1, with 8 nucleotides matching TRBD1. V lost 3 bases and J lost 2; bases outside the gene matches: 6. Germline assignment: CDR1 SGHNT and CDR2 YYREEE (reference sequence). The CDR3 contains 15 residues.

The J gene is TRBJ1-2, the V gene TRBV19; tentative D call: TRBD1 (6 bases). Trimming shortened V by 5 bases and J by 5 bases, and 12 bases separated the two germline ends. The CDR3 totals 13 residues. Germline-derived CDR1 and CDR2 are LNHDA and SQIVND (reference sequence). The CDR3 spells CASSFDRLYGYTF. The CDR3 nucleotides read TGTGCCAGTAGTTTTGACAGGTTATATGGCTACACCTTC.

The table lists this clone with a few counts. The rearrangement links TRBV6-1 to TRBJ1-5; no clear D gene. The CDR3 loop spans 14 amino acids. Germline V gene lookup returns CDR1 MNHNS and CDR2 SASEGT. Trimming shortened V by 5 bases and J by 3 bases, and 11 bases separated the two germline ends. CDR3 bases: TGTGCCAGCAGTTTAAGTTTGGCCAATCAGCCCCAGCATTTT. Its translation is CASSLSLANQPQHF.

For the CDR3, the DNA is TGTGCCAGCAGCTTACTGTTGGGACAGGGGGGAGCTAACTATGGCTACACCTTC. Its protein is CASSLLLGQGGANYGYTF. This chain connects TRBV7-6 to TRBJ1-2, with 11 bases that match TRBD1. V shed 2 bases, J shed 0 bases, and the junction held 8 bases outside the gene matches. The CDR3 loop spans 18 amino acids. The germline gives CDR1 SGHVS, CDR2 FNYEAQ.

The chain carries TRBV27 and TRBJ1-2, with 7 bases aligning to TRBD1. J lost 4 bases, V lost 2 bases, and 16 bases had no gene match. The CDR3 runs to 18 residues. From germline, CDR1 is MNHEY and CDR2 SMNVEV (reference sequence). The CDR3: CASSLPQVEGAHPYGYTF. CDR3 nucleotide sequence: TGTGCCAGCAGTTTACCCCAGGTGGAGGGGGCCCACCCCTATGGCTACACCTTC.

V and J are TRBV13 and TRBJ2-1; D uncertain. Germline V CDR1 and CDR2: PRHDT, FYEKMQ (reference sequence). V shed 2 bases and J shed 8 bases, with 4 bases lying between them. There are 11 residues in the CDR3. In DNA, the CDR3 is TGTGCCAGCAGCTTATTCGATGAGCAGTTCTTC. It specifies CASSLFDEQFF.

V gene TRBV13 combines with J gene TRBJ1-6; D may be TRBD1 (6 bases). Germline V gene data show CDR1 as PRHDT and CDR2 as FYEKMQ (reference sequence). The V gene lost 0 bases and the J gene lost 7 bases, with 22 bases spanning the gap. CDR3 size: 19 residues. The CDR3 loop is CASSLGPVRLQGSNSPLHF. CDR3 DNA: TGTGCCAGCAGCTTAGGCCCCGTCCGACTACAGGGTTCAAATTCACCCCTCCACTTT. The entire variable domain, with the rest obtained from reference TRBV13 and TRBJ1-6, is as follows: AAGVIQSPRHLIKEKRETATLKCYPIPRHDTVYWYQQGPGQDPQFLISFYEKMQSDKGSIPDRFSAQQFSDYHSELNMSSLELGDSALYFCASSLGPVRLQGSNSPLHFGNGTRLTVT.

The gene calls are TRBV5-5 and TRBJ2-5, with D unresolved. V lost 2 bases, J lost 5 bases, and 10 bases lay in between. CDR3 length: 13 residues. Germline loops: CDR1 SGHKS, CDR2 YYEKEE (reference sequence). In DNA form, the CDR3 reads TGTGCCAGCAGCTTAGCCGGTATGGAGACCCAGTACTTC. Translating it yields CASSLAGMETQYF.

The rearrangement joins TRBV28 to TRBJ1-5; 9 positions match TRBD1. This CDR3 comprises 13 residues. Germline lookup yields CDR1 MDHEN and CDR2 SYDVKM. With 6 bases clipped from V and 7 bases from J, the junction kept 4 bases outside the gene matches. CDR3 in DNA: TGTGCCAGCAGGGGACAGGGAGGCCAGCCCCAGCATTTT. Encoded protein: CASRGQGGQPQHF.

The rearrangement joins TRBV5-1 to TRBJ1-4, with 7 nucleotides matching TRBD1. Germline CDR1 reads SGHRS; CDR2 reads YFSETQ. The CDR3 is made up of 12 amino acids. Trimming removed 2 bases from V and 8 bases from J; junction bases left unmatched: 0. CDR3 in amino acids: CASSFRGEKLFF. The CDR3 DNA sequence: TGCGCCAGCAGCTTCAGGGGGGAAAAACTGTTTTTT.

The chain couples TRBV7-9 to TRBJ2-3, with D hard to call. There are 12 residues in the CDR3. The germline gives CDR1 SEHNR, CDR2 FQNEAQ (reference sequence). V lost 2 bases and J 7 bases, leaving 7 bases between the germline ends. The CDR3 DNA reads as TGTGCCAGCAGCTTACTAGTAAATACGCAGTATTTT. Its translation: CASSLLVNTQYF.

V usage is TRBV25-1 and J usage is TRBJ2-5; 7 bases fit TRBD1. Trimming at V came to 8 bases and at J to 1 base, leaving 13 bases not matched to a gene. The germline gives CDR1 MGHDK, CDR2 SYGVNS. The CDR3 covers 16 residues. CDR3 in DNA: TGTGCCAGCGGACTTACAGGGGCCCTTAGCCAAGAGACCCAGTACTTC. This translates into CASGLTGALSQETQYF.

The J gene is TRBJ2-1, the V gene TRBV4-2, with 7 positions matching TRBD2. V shed 0 bases and J 2 bases; nucleotides not matched to a gene: 4. Per germline, CDR1 LGHNA and CDR2 YNFKEQ. The CDR3 spans 16 residues. The CDR3 spells CASSQDPAGAYNEQFF. CDR3 sequence (DNA): TGTGCCAGCAGCCAAGATCCGGCGGGGGCCTACAATGAGCAGTTCTTC.

The chain couples TRBV6-5 to TRBJ1-1; D gene ambiguous. Germline assignment: CDR1 MNHEY and CDR2 SVGAGI. The length of the CDR3 is 13 residues. Trimming took 1 base from V and 1 from J, leaving 4 bases between them. CDR3 bases: TGTGCCAGCAGTTACTTGGCGAACACTGAAGCTTTCTTT. Translation gives CASSYLANTEAFF.

V usage is TRBV5-5 and J usage is TRBJ1-2; 9 positions agree with TRBD1. CDR1 is SGHKS and CDR2 is YYEKEE in the germline V gene (reference sequence). The V gene end was trimmed by 4 bases and the J gene end by 7 bases; junction bases not matched to a gene: 5. This CDR3 contains 13 residues. The CDR3 DNA follows: TGTGCCAGCAGCCCCACAGGGGGCTCTGGCTACACCTTC. This encodes CASSPTGGSGYTF.

The chain joins TRBV11-1 to TRBJ1-6, with D perhaps TRBD1 (6 bases). The CDR3 consists of 16 residues. Germline-derived CDR1 and CDR2 are SGHAT and FQDESV (reference sequence). With 4 bases removed from V and 10 bases from J, the gap between germline ends came to 20 bases. CDR3 nucleotide sequence: TGTGCCAGCAGCTCCGACGGGGGCGGGAGCAGGTCACCCCTCCACTTT. Translated: CASSSDGGGSRSPLHF.

The genes are TRBV19 and TRBJ1-4; perhaps TRBD1 as D (6 bases). The CDR3 sequence is 16 residues long. V dropped 9 bases and J dropped 5 bases, with 22 bases sitting between them. CDR1 is LNHDA and CDR2 is SQIVND in the germline V gene (reference sequence). The CDR3 region is CASQATGRVGNEKLFF. The CDR3 coding sequence is TGTGCCAGCCAAGCTACAGGGCGGGTTGGGAATGAAAAACTGTTTTTT.

The V gene is TRBV28, the J gene TRBJ2-5; D is possibly TRBD1 (5 bases). The ends were cut back, 4 bases at V and 5 bases at J, with 26 bases in the middle. Germline V CDR1 and CDR2: MDHEN, SYDVKM. The CDR3 has 18 residues. The CDR3 loop reads CASSSYFIGSGRLETQYF. The CDR3 bases are TGTGCCAGCAGTTCATATTTCATCGGGTCAGGGCGTTTGGAGACCCAGTACTTC.

The chain uses TRBV28 and TRBJ1-6; perhaps TRBD1 as D (5 bases). V lost 3 bases to trimming and J lost 10 bases, with 13 bases between them. Germline V lookup: CDR1 MDHEN, CDR2 SYDVKM. There are 14 residues in the CDR3. CDR3 region: CASSFARRGSPLHF. The CDR3 DNA sequence: TGTGCCAGCAGTTTCGCCAGGCGGGGGTCACCCCTCCACTTT. Full variable domain (outside the CDR3, taken from reference TRBV28 and TRBJ1-6): DVKVTQSSRYLVKRTGEKVFLECVQDMDHENMFWYRQDPGLGLRLIYFSYDVKMKEKGDIPEGYSVSREKKERFSLILESASTNQTSMYLCASSFARRGSPLHFGNGTRLTVT.

The rearrangement joins TRBV5-1 to TRBJ2-1, with D possibly being TRBD2 (6 bases). V lost 3 bases and J 5 bases, leaving 12 bases between the germline ends. CDR1 is SGHRS and CDR2 is YFSETQ in the germline V gene. The length of the CDR3 is 14 residues. The CDR3 loop is CASSWGDFNNEQFF. The CDR3 nucleotides read TGCGCCAGCAGCTGGGGGGACTTTAACAATGAGCAGTTCTTC.

This chain joins TRBV7-8 and TRBJ1-1, with 8 positions matching TRBD1. The CDR3 contains 13 residues. The V gene end was trimmed by 5 bases and the J gene end by 8 bases; junction bases not matched to a gene: 7. Germline V gene data show CDR1 as SGHVS and CDR2 as FQNEAQ. CDR3 loop: CASSAGTGREAFF. In DNA, the CDR3 is TGTGCCAGCAGCGCAGGGACAGGAAGGGAAGCTTTCTTT. Together with reference TRBV7-8 and TRBJ1-1, the CDR3 gives the full variable domain: GAGVSQSPRYKVAKRGQDVALRCDPISGHVSLFWYQQALGQGPEFLTYFQNEAQLDKSGLPSDRFFAERPEGSVSTLKIQRTQQEDSAVYLCASSAGTGREAFFGQGTRLTVV.

The J gene is TRBJ1-1, the V gene TRBV2, with D tentatively TRBD1 (6 bases). Germline V gives CDR1 SNHLY, CDR2 FYNNEI. V lost 4 bases and J lost 4, with 16 bases in between. This CDR3 is 15 amino acids long. The CDR3: CASSGRGALGTEAFF. CDR3 DNA: TGTGCCAGCAGTGGTCGGGGGGCGCTTGGCACTGAAGCTTTCTTT.

The rearrangement uses TRBV10-3 and TRBJ1-4; no firm D call. The germline CDR1 and CDR2 sequences are ENHRY and SYGVKD. The V end was cut by 0 bases, the J end by 8 bases, with 13 bases between. This CDR3 has 15 residues. CDR3: CAISESSGEREKLFF. CDR3 nucleotides: TGTGCCATCAGTGAGTCGAGTGGTGAGAGGGAAAAACTGTTTTTT.

This clone appeared a few times. This chain connects TRBV27 to TRBJ1-2, with D possibly matching TRBD1 (6 bases). The V end was cut by 0 bases, the J end by 3 bases, with 14 bases between. Germline CDR1 and CDR2: MNHEY and SMNVEV (reference sequence). This CDR3 is built from 16 residues. The CDR3, as DNA: TGTGCCAGCAGTTTATCACTGGACAGAAAGTACTATGGCTACACCTTC. Translation gives CASSLSLDRKYYGYTF.